These 16 T cell receptor beta chains were sequenced from one sample in a study of vaccination effects on CD4 cells after COVID-19. These receptors' antigens are unknown. Isolating CD4+ T cells followed approximately 10 days of culture. This person caught SARS-CoV-2 sometime from March to December 2020, and PCR testing confirmed the infection. Each participant received a vaccine that was either BNT162b2 or mRNA-1273, given as two doses. Sequencing was performed with immunoSEQ multiplex PCR; in TCRdb, only in-frame clones are kept and a portion is missing. The sample lists 40,000 to 45,000 clones, over 65% occurring once. Here the sequenced sample was CD4+ T cells from PBMCs cultured without peptide, taken after COVID-19 vaccination. The receptor set was obtained from a human donor who had a prior SARS-CoV-2 infection.

The rearrangement links TRBV27 to TRBJ2-3, with D possibly being TRBD1 (6 bases). CDR1 is MNHEY and CDR2 is SMNVEV in the germline V gene (reference sequence). The CDR3 consists of 15 residues. V lost 1 base to trimming and J lost 6 bases, with 14 bases between them. This CDR3 is CASSLLTGGIDTQYF. The DNA for the CDR3 is TGTGCCAGCAGTTTATTGACAGGTGGGATCGATACGCAGTATTTT.

This sequence joins TRBV27 and TRBJ2-7; 9 bases line up with TRBD1. The CDR3 contains 15 residues. The trim removed 3 bases at V and 0 bases at J, leaving 3 bases unmatched. Germline-derived CDR1 and CDR2 are MNHEY and SMNVEV (reference sequence). The CDR3 DNA sequence: TGTGCCAGCAGTTTTGGACAGGGGAGCTCCTACGAGCAGTACTTC. Translated, it gives CASSFGQGSSYEQYF.

This chain links TRBV11-2 with TRBJ1-1; D perhaps matches TRBD1 (5 bases). V was trimmed by 3 bases and J by 5 bases, leaving 16 bases between them. This CDR3 is 15 amino acids long. Germline V gives CDR1 SGHAT, CDR2 FQNNGV. The chain's CDR3 is CASSLGQRPLTEAFF. For the CDR3, the DNA is TGTGCCAGCAGCTTGGGGCAGAGACCTTTGACTGAAGCTTTCTTT.

The chain has TRBV6-5 and TRBJ2-7; D unclear. This CDR3 comprises 13 residues. V gave up 2 bases and J gave up 3 bases, with 8 bases separating them. CDR1 is MNHEY, CDR2 SVGAGI, per germline. The CDR3 is CASSYVGGYEQYF. CDR3 nucleotides: TGTGCCAGCAGTTACGTCGGTGGCTACGAGCAGTACTTC.

J is TRBJ2-2 and V is TRBV15; D may match TRBD1 or TRBD2 (6 bases each). Germline CDR1 and CDR2: LNHNV and YYDKDF (reference sequence). V shed 0 bases and J shed 10 bases, with 9 bases lying between them. This CDR3 region has 13 residues. CDR3 protein: CATSRDGGAELFF. In DNA form, the CDR3 reads TGTGCCACCAGCAGAGACGGGGGCGCGGAGCTGTTTTTT.

The V call is TRBV5-4, the J call TRBJ1-1; the match to TRBD1 covers 7 bases. This CDR3 has 15 amino acids. CDR1 is SGHNT and CDR2 is YYREEE in the germline V gene (reference sequence). Losses at the gene ends were 6 bases for V and 3 bases for J; bases not matched to a gene: 11. The CDR3 sequence: CASMAGGTAHTEAFF. The DNA for the CDR3 is TGTGCCAGCATGGCGGGGGGGACAGCCCACACTGAAGCTTTCTTT.

The chain couples TRBV30 to TRBJ2-3, with a tentative D call TRBD2 (6 bases). V dropped 0 bases and J dropped 4 bases, with 11 bases sitting between them. This CDR3 contains 14 residues. Germline-derived CDR1 and CDR2 are GTSNPN and SVGIG (reference sequence). In DNA form, the CDR3 reads TGTGCCTGGAGTGTTGGCGGGGCGGCAGATACGCAGTATTTT. Its protein product is CAWSVGGAADTQYF.

CDR3 in DNA: TGCAGCGCTGGGAGCCTAGCGGAAGAGACCCAGTACTTC. This gives the protein CSAGSLAEETQYF. The J gene is TRBJ2-5, the V gene TRBV29-1; 7 positions agree with TRBD2. Germline CDR1 reads SQVTM; CDR2 reads ANQGSEA. This CDR3 has 13 amino acids. V shed 7 bases, J shed 3 bases, and the junction held 8 bases outside the gene matches.

This clone was found a few times. This chain joins TRBV30 and TRBJ1-1, with a tentative D call TRBD1 (5 bases). CDR1 and CDR2 (germline): GTSNPN, SVGIG (reference sequence). This CDR3 is 13 amino acids long. Deletions cut 3 bases from V and 2 bases from J, with 10 bases between. DNA of the CDR3: TGTGCCTGGAGGCGACAGCCCAACACTGAAGCTTTCTTT. Translated: CAWRRQPNTEAFF. Supplemented by reference TRBV30 and TRBJ1-1, the full variable domain reads SQTIHQWPATLVQPVGSPLSLECTVEGTSNPNLYWYRQAAGRGLQLLFYSVGIGQISSEVPQNLSASRPQDRQFILSSKKLLLSDSGFYLCAWRRQPNTEAFFGQGTRLTVV.

V is TRBV11-3 and J is TRBJ2-1; 12 nucleotides align to TRBD2. Germline trimming cut 5 bases from V and 8 bases from J; bases unmatched to any gene: 7. Germline values: CDR1 SGHNT, CDR2 YENEEA. The CDR3 runs to 15 residues. CDR3 nucleotide sequence: TGTGCCAGCAGCCTACTAGCGGGAGGAAGCCATGAGCAGTTCTTC. This codes for CASSLLAGGSHEQFF.

J is TRBJ2-7 and V is TRBV21-1. TRBV21-1 is marked as a pseudogene. The CDR3 totals 16 residues. CDR3 protein: CASSKKKVCSTYEQYF. The CDR3 DNA is TGTGCCAGCAGCAAAAAAAAGGTTTGTAGTACCTACGAGCAGTACTTC.

The J gene is TRBJ1-1, the V gene TRBV11-3, with D maybe TRBD1 (5 bases). CDR3 length: 15 residues. V was pared by 3 bases and J by 1 base, with 12 bases between. Germline values: CDR1 SGHNT, CDR2 YENEEA. This chain's CDR3 is CASSLAGPENTEAFF. The CDR3 bases are TGTGCCAGCAGCTTGGCGGGGCCCGAGAACACTGAAGCTTTCTTT.

The rearrangement uses TRBV12-3 or TRBV12-4 and TRBJ1-2; no reliable D call. The CDR3 runs 13 residues. The V gene lost 3 bases and the J gene lost 7 bases, with 12 bases spanning the gap. CDR3: CASSFSWASGYTF. CDR3 DNA: TGTGCCAGCAGTTTCTCTTGGGCTAGTGGCTACACCTTC.

This clone was observed once. The rearrangement links TRBV2 to TRBJ2-2; no clear D. V dropped 6 bases and J dropped 0 bases, with 8 bases sitting between them. The CDR3 sequence is 14 residues long. Germline V gene sequence: CDR1 SNHLY, CDR2 FYNNEI. The CDR3 region is CASSWRPNTGELFF. The DNA for the CDR3 is TGTGCCAGCAGCTGGCGGCCGAACACCGGGGAGCTGTTTTTT. The full variable domain, completed using reference TRBV2 and TRBJ2-2, is EPEVTQTPSHQVTQMGQEVILRCVPISNHLYFYWYRQILGQKVEFLVSFYNNEISEKSEIFDDQFSVERPDGSNFTLKIRSTKLEDSAMYFCASSWRPNTGELFFGEGSRLTVL.

This chain uses TRBV6-6 with TRBJ1-5, with a weak D call TRBD1 (5 bases). Between the trimmed V and J ends, which lost 2 bases and 4 bases, there was a span of 15 bases. The CDR3 has 16 residues. Germline V lookup: CDR1 MNHNY, CDR2 SVGAGI (reference sequence). The CDR3: CASSYTGLRSNQPQHF. The CDR3 region has the DNA TGTGCCAGCAGTTACACAGGTCTTCGATCGAATCAGCCCCAGCATTTT.

The chain couples TRBV6-5 to TRBJ1-2; 11 nucleotides align to TRBD1. After removal of 6 bases from V and 8 bases from J, the junction contained 5 bases not matched to a gene. The CDR3 is 13 amino acids. Per the germline V gene, CDR1 is MNHEY and CDR2 is SVGAGI. CDR3 in amino acids: CASRSDRGRGYTF. CDR3 coding DNA: TGTGCCAGCAGATCGGACAGGGGGCGAGGCTACACCTTC.